What follows is one T cell receptor (beta chain) and its context. J was trimmed by 8 bases and V by 9 bases; bases with no gene match: 13. Germline values: CDR1 SGHNT, CDR2 YYREEE (reference sequence). CDR3 length: 14 amino acids. The sample is drawn from a study of blood T cell repertoires in COVID-19. Assay: immunoSEQ multiplex PCR; the TCRdb copy retains only in-frame clones and omits some. The sample shows some 150,000 clones, roughly 86% of them seen only once. The chain is built from TRBV5-4 and TRBJ2-1, with TRBD2 matching over 8 bases. The source material was peripheral blood. The origin of this receptor is a woman in her sixties or seventies who had recovered from COVID-19. The CDR3 DNA follows: TGTGCCACAGCCCCCGGGGGGGCAATTTATGAGCAGTTCTTC. This sequence encodes CATAPGGAIYEQFF.